Here is one TCR beta chain with its context. Its antigen is not known. Treatment of the sample: randomized to nivolumab then ipilimumab (arm A) or the reverse (arm B). DNA-damaging chemotherapy had not been given to any patient beforehand. Profiled with immunoSEQ multiplex PCR; TCRdb holds only in-frame clones, not every one. The sample lists around 5,200 clones; less than 20% were seen once. Trimming removed 1 base from V and 5 bases from J; junction bases left unmatched: 3. CDR1 is SGDLS, CDR2 YYNGEE, per germline. The CDR3 contains 13 residues. The data stem from a study of sequential checkpoint blockade in melanoma. Study context: Under 25 patients had matched tumor biopsies before treatment and at week 13 after nivolumab or ipilimumab alone. Study results and limitations: Pretreatment TIL clonality tracked with response in the nivolumab-first arm.

This TCR was recovered from a human donor with melanoma. The chain links TRBV9 to TRBJ2-7; 7 positions match TRBD1. This specimen was tumor tissue (inferred from file names), taken from a patient given nivolumab and ipilimumab in sequence. In DNA, the CDR3 is TGTGCCAGCAGCGTATGGGACAGTAACGAGCAGTACTTC. Protein: CASSVWDSNEQYF.